This T cell receptor (beta chain) was captured by sequencing in a study of shared clonotypes between healthy human individuals. Overall study findings and caveats: What naive subsets generally showed was a larger estimated richness than memory subsets showed.

Produced via immunoSEQ multiplex PCR; TCRdb's table is partial and in-frame only. The sample lists 1.4 million to 1.5 million clones, 95% to 97% occurring once. The study drew its donors from healthy HIV-negative adults without recent acute infections or vaccinations. CD4+ cells underwent separation, giving CD45RA+ naive and CD45RA-negative memory subsets. Germline V CDR1 and CDR2: SGHDT, YYEEEE. The CDR3 length is 18 residues. Deletions cut 3 bases from V and 2 bases from J, with 21 bases between. About this clone itself: What it binds is not known.

The sequence came from a man aged 30 to 39 in good health. The sequenced sample was naive CD4+ T cells sorted from blood. Stated subset: CD45RA+ positively selected. The chain carries TRBV5-6 and TRBJ2-1; D might be TRBD1 or TRBD2, each matching 5 bases. The CDR3 region is CASSSLAQGRDPYNEQFF. The CDR3 DNA is TGTGCCAGCAGCTCCTTGGCTCAGGGCCGGGACCCCTACAATGAGCAGTTCTTC.